The next 8 T cell receptor beta chains were all read from a single sample in a study of tumor-infiltrating lymphocytes in primary liver carcinoma. Priming with a constant-region primer yielded TCR beta cDNA from about 480 ng total RNA. What produced the TCR beta libraries was three nested multiplex PCR rounds using slightly modified ARM-PCR. The two initial PCR rounds, approximately 10 cycles each, used TRBV1-TRBV30 forward and C-beta reverse primers. TCRdb re-analysed the multiplex PCR reads in MiXCR, keeping a single row per CDR3 protein. The table shows approximately 74,000 distinct CDR3 sequences, with about two thirds occurring only once. From about 19-30 mg of unsorted bulk tissue, DNA and RNA were co-extracted together. The sample consisted of liver tumor tissue from sampling region 4. Subset meaning: tumor region T4, right-lateral pole. The receptors were gathered from a woman aged 55-70 years with primary liver carcinoma and hepatitis B virus infection.

The chain recombines TRBV11-2 with TRBJ2-5, with D unresolved. Germline V lookup: CDR1 SGHAT, CDR2 FQNNGV. The V and J ends lost 5 bases and 5 bases respectively, with 12 bases between them. The CDR3 runs 13 residues. The CDR3 spells CASSLRETETQYF. CDR3 nucleotides: TGTGCCAGCAGCCTGCGAGAGACCGAGACCCAGTACTTC.

Note on this clonotype: A read error is likely, as this CDR3 ends without the conserved phenylalanine or tryptophan. CDR3 region: CASSLESGSVSDQFI. The CDR3 bases are TGTGCCAGCAGCTTAGAGAGCGGGAGTGTGAGCGACCAGTTCATC. This rearrangement joins TRBV11-2 to TRBJ2-1; 8 nucleotides match TRBD2. Unmatched junction bases numbered 11, after V lost 0 bases and J lost 13 bases. The CDR3 extends over 15 amino acids. The germline gives CDR1 SGHAT, CDR2 FQNNGV.

Points on this clonotype: A much larger clone sits a single nucleotide away, making a read error possible. This CDR3 is CASSLGQGARRLETQYF. The CDR3 nucleotides read TGTGCCAGCAGCTTGGGGCAGGGGGCCCGTAGGCTAGAGACCCAGTACTTC. The V call is TRBV5-6, the J call TRBJ2-5; 8 bases are a match to TRBD1. V lost 0 bases and J lost 4; bases outside the gene matches: 11. This CDR3 comprises 17 residues. Germline V CDR1 and CDR2: SGHDT, YYEEEE.

About this clonotype: At one end, the junction sequence differs from germline, possibly due to a read error. Here the CDR3 DNA reads TGCGCCAGGAGCTCGAGGGGCCAGGGCCAGAACACTGAAGCTTTCTTT. It yields the protein CARSSRGQGQNTEAFF. The chain recombines TRBV5-1 with TRBJ1-1; weak D call: TRBD1 (5 bases). The CDR3 runs 16 residues. Germline V gene data show CDR1 as SGHRS and CDR2 as YFSETQ. Filled out from reference TRBV5-1 and TRBJ1-1, the complete variable domain reads KAGVTQTPRYLIKTRGQQVTLSCSPISGHRSVSWYQQTPGQGLQFLFEYFSETQRNKGNFPGRFSGRQFSNSRSEMNVSTLELGDSALYLCARSSRGQGQNTEAFFGQGTRLTVV.

This chain links TRBV7-3 with TRBJ2-3, with D possibly TRBD1 on 7 matching bases. Trimming took 2 bases from V and 2 from J, leaving 14 bases between them. From germline, CDR1 is SGHTA and CDR2 FQGTGA. The CDR3 length is 16 residues. This CDR3 reads CASSLLGGGNTDTQYF. As DNA, the CDR3 is TGTGCCAGCAGCTTACTAGGGGGCGGGAACACAGATACGCAGTATTTT.

V usage is TRBV11-2 and J usage is TRBJ2-3, with D possibly TRBD2 on 6 matching bases. Deletions cut 6 bases from V and 6 bases from J, with 19 bases between. Germline assignment: CDR1 SGHAT and CDR2 FQNNGV. This CDR3 has 15 amino acids. CDR3 nucleotide sequence: TGTGCCAGCAGGACCTCTGCGACTAGTACGGATACGCAGTATTTT. Translating it yields CASRTSATSTDTQYF.

A remark on this clonotype: At one end the junction does not follow the germline gene, possibly because of a read error. This rearrangement joins TRBV12-3 or TRBV12-4 to TRBJ1-6, with a possible D match to TRBD1 (5 bases). There are 15 residues in the CDR3. The DNA for the CDR3 is TGTGCCAGCAGTCCTAGTGCAGGGTGGAATTCAGCCCTCCACTTT. Protein product: CASSPSAGWNSALHF.

As to this clonotype: One junction end does not reproduce the germline sequence, and a read error may be involved. The V gene is TRBV10-3, the J gene TRBJ1-1; TRBD1 might be the D (5 bases). Germline V gives CDR1 ENHRY, CDR2 SYGVKD. The CDR3 has 15 amino acids. CDR3 in amino acids: CAISKSAGLDTEAFF. The CDR3 nucleotides read TGTGCCATCAGTAAGTCGGCAGGGTTAGACACTGAAGCTTTCTTT.